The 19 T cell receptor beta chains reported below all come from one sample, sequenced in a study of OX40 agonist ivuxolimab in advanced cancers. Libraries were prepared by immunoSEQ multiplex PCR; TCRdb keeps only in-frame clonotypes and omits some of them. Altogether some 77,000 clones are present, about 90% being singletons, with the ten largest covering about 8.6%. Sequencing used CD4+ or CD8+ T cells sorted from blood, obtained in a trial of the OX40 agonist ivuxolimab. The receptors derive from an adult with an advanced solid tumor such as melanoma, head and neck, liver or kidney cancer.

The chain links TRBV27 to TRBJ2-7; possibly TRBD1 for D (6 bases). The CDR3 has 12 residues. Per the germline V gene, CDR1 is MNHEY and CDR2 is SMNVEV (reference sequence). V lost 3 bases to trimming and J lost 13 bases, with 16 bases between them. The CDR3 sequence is CASSFGQWDLYF. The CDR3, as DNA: TGTGCCAGCAGTTTTGGACAGTGGGATCTCTACTTC.

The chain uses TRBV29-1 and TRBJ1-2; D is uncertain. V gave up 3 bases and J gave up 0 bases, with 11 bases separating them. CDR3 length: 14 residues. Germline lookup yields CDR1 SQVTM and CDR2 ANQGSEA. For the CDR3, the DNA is TGCAGCGTTGAGTTTCAGGACGCTAACTATGGCTACACCTTC. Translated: CSVEFQDANYGYTF.

For the CDR3, the DNA is TGTGCCAGCAGCCACCCCCCAGCCGGAAACACCATATATTTT. This codes for CASSHPPAGNTIYF. The chain recombines TRBV14 with TRBJ1-3; D call uncertain. The CDR3 is 14 amino acids. Germline-derived CDR1 and CDR2 are SGHDN and FVKESK. Trimming removed 3 bases from V and 4 bases from J, with 10 bases in between. Filled out from reference TRBV14 and TRBJ1-3, the complete variable domain reads EAGVTQFPSHSVIEKGQTVTLRCDPISGHDNLYWYRRVMGKEIKFLLHFVKESKQDESGMPNNRFLAERTGGTYSTLKVQPAELEDSGVYFCASSHPPAGNTIYFGEGSWLTVV.

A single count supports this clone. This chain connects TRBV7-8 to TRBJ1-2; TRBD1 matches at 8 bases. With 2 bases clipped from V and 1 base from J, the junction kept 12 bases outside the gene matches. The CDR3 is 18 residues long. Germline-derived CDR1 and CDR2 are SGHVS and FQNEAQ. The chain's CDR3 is CASSLPLAGGPDNYGYTF. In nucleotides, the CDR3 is TGTGCCAGCAGCTTACCGTTGGCAGGGGGCCCCGATAACTATGGCTACACCTTC.

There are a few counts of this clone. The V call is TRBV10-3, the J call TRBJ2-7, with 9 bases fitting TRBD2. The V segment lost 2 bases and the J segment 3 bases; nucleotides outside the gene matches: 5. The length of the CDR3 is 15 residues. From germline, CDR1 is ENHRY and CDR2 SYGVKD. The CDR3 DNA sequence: TGTGCCATCAGTGAGGCGGGCGGGGGGGACTACGAGCAGTACTTC. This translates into CAISEAGGGDYEQYF.

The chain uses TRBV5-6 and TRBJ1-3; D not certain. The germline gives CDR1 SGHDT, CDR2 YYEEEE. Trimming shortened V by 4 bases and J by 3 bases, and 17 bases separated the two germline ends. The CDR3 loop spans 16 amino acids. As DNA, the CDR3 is TGTGCCAGCAGCCGCATATCAGAGGGTGTTGGAAACACCATATATTTT. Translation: CASSRISEGVGNTIYF. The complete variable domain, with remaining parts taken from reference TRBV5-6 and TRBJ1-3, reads DAGVTQSPTHLIKTRGQQVTLRCSPKSGHDTVSWYQQALGQGPQFIFQYYEEEERQRGNFPDRFSGHQFPNYSSELNVNALLLGDSALYLCASSRISEGVGNTIYFGEGSWLTVV.

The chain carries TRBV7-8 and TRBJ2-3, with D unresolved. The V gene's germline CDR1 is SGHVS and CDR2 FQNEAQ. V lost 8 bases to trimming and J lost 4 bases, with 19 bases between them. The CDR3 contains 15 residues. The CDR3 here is CASAIRAPIPDTQYF. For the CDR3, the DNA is TGTGCCAGCGCTATACGGGCACCAATACCAGATACGCAGTATTTT.

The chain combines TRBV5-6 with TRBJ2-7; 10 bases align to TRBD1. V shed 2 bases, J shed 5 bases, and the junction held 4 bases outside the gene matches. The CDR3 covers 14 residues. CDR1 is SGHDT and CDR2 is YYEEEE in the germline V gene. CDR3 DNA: TGTGCCAGCAGCTTCCGGGACAGGGGAAACGAGCAGTACTTC. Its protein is CASSFRDRGNEQYF.

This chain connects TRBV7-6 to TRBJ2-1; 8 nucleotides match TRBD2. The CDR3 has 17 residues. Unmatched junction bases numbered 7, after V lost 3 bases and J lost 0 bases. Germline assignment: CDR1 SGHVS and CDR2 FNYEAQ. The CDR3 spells CASSLLLAGNSYNEQFF. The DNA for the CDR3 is TGTGCCAGCAGCTTGCTCTTAGCGGGGAACTCCTACAATGAGCAGTTCTTC.

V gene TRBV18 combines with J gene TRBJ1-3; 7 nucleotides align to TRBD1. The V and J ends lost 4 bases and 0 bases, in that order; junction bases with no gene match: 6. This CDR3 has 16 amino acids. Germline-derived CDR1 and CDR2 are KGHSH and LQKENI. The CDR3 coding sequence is TGTGCCAGCTCACTGTCGGGACAGAGCTCTGGAAACACCATATATTTT. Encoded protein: CASSLSGQSSGNTIYF.

The DNA for the CDR3 is TGTGCCAGCAGTTCTCGGACAGGGGGTTACTACGAGCAGTACTTC. Protein product: CASSSRTGGYYEQYF. The V gene is TRBV13, the J gene TRBJ2-7; TRBD1 agrees at 10 bases. Germline lookup yields CDR1 PRHDT and CDR2 FYEKMQ (reference sequence). The CDR3 has 15 residues. The V gene end was trimmed by 6 bases and the J gene end by 3 bases; junction bases not matched to a gene: 8.

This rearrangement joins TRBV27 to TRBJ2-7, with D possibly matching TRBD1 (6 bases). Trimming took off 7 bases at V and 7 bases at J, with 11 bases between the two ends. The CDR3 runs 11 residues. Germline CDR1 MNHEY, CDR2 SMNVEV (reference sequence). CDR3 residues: CASTLGQEQYF. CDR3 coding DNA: TGTGCCAGCACCTTAGGACAGGAGCAGTACTTC.

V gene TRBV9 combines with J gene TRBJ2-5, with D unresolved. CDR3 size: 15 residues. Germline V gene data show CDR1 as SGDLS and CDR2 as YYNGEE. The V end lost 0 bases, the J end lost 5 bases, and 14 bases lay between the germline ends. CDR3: CASSVDFFASETQYF. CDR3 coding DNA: TGTGCCAGCAGCGTAGATTTTTTCGCGAGCGAGACCCAGTACTTC.

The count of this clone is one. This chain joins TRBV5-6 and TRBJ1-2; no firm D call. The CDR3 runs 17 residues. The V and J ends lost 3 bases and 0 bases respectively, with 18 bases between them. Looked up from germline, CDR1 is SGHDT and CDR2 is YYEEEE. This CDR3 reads CASSWSHRELTNYGYTF. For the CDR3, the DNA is TGTGCCAGCAGCTGGAGCCACAGAGAACTTACTAACTATGGCTACACCTTC.

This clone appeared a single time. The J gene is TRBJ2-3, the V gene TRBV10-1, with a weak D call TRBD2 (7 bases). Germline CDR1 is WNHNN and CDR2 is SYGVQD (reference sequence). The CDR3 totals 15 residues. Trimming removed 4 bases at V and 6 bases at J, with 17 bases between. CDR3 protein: CASSVAGAPGDTQYF. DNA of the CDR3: TGCGCCAGCAGTGTTGCGGGGGCCCCCGGGGATACGCAGTATTTT.

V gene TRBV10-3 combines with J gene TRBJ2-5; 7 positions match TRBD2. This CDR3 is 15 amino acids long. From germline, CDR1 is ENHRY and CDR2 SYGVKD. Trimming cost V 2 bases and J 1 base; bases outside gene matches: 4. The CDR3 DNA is TGTGCCATCAGTGAGACGGGGGGTGTCCAAGAGACCCAGTACTTC. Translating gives CAISETGGVQETQYF.

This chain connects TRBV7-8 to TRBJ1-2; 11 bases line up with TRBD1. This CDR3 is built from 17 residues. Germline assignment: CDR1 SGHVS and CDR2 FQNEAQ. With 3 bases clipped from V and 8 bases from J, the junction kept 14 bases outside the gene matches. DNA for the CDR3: TGTGCCAGCAGCTTGAGAGGCCGAGGACAGGGGGCTTGGGGCTACACCTTC. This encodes CASSLRGRGQGAWGYTF.

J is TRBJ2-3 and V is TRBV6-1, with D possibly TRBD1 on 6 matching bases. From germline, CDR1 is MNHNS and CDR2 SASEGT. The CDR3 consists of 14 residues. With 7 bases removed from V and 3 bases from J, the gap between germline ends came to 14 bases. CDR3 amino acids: CASINRERTDTQYF. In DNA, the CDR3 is TGTGCCAGCATAAACAGGGAGCGTACAGATACGCAGTATTTT.

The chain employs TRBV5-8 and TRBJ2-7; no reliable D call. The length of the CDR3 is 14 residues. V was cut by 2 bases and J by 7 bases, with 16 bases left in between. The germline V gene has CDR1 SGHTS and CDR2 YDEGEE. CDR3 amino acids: CASSFVRPPREQYF. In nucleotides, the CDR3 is TGTGCCAGCAGCTTTGTCCGTCCTCCTCGAGAGCAGTACTTC.